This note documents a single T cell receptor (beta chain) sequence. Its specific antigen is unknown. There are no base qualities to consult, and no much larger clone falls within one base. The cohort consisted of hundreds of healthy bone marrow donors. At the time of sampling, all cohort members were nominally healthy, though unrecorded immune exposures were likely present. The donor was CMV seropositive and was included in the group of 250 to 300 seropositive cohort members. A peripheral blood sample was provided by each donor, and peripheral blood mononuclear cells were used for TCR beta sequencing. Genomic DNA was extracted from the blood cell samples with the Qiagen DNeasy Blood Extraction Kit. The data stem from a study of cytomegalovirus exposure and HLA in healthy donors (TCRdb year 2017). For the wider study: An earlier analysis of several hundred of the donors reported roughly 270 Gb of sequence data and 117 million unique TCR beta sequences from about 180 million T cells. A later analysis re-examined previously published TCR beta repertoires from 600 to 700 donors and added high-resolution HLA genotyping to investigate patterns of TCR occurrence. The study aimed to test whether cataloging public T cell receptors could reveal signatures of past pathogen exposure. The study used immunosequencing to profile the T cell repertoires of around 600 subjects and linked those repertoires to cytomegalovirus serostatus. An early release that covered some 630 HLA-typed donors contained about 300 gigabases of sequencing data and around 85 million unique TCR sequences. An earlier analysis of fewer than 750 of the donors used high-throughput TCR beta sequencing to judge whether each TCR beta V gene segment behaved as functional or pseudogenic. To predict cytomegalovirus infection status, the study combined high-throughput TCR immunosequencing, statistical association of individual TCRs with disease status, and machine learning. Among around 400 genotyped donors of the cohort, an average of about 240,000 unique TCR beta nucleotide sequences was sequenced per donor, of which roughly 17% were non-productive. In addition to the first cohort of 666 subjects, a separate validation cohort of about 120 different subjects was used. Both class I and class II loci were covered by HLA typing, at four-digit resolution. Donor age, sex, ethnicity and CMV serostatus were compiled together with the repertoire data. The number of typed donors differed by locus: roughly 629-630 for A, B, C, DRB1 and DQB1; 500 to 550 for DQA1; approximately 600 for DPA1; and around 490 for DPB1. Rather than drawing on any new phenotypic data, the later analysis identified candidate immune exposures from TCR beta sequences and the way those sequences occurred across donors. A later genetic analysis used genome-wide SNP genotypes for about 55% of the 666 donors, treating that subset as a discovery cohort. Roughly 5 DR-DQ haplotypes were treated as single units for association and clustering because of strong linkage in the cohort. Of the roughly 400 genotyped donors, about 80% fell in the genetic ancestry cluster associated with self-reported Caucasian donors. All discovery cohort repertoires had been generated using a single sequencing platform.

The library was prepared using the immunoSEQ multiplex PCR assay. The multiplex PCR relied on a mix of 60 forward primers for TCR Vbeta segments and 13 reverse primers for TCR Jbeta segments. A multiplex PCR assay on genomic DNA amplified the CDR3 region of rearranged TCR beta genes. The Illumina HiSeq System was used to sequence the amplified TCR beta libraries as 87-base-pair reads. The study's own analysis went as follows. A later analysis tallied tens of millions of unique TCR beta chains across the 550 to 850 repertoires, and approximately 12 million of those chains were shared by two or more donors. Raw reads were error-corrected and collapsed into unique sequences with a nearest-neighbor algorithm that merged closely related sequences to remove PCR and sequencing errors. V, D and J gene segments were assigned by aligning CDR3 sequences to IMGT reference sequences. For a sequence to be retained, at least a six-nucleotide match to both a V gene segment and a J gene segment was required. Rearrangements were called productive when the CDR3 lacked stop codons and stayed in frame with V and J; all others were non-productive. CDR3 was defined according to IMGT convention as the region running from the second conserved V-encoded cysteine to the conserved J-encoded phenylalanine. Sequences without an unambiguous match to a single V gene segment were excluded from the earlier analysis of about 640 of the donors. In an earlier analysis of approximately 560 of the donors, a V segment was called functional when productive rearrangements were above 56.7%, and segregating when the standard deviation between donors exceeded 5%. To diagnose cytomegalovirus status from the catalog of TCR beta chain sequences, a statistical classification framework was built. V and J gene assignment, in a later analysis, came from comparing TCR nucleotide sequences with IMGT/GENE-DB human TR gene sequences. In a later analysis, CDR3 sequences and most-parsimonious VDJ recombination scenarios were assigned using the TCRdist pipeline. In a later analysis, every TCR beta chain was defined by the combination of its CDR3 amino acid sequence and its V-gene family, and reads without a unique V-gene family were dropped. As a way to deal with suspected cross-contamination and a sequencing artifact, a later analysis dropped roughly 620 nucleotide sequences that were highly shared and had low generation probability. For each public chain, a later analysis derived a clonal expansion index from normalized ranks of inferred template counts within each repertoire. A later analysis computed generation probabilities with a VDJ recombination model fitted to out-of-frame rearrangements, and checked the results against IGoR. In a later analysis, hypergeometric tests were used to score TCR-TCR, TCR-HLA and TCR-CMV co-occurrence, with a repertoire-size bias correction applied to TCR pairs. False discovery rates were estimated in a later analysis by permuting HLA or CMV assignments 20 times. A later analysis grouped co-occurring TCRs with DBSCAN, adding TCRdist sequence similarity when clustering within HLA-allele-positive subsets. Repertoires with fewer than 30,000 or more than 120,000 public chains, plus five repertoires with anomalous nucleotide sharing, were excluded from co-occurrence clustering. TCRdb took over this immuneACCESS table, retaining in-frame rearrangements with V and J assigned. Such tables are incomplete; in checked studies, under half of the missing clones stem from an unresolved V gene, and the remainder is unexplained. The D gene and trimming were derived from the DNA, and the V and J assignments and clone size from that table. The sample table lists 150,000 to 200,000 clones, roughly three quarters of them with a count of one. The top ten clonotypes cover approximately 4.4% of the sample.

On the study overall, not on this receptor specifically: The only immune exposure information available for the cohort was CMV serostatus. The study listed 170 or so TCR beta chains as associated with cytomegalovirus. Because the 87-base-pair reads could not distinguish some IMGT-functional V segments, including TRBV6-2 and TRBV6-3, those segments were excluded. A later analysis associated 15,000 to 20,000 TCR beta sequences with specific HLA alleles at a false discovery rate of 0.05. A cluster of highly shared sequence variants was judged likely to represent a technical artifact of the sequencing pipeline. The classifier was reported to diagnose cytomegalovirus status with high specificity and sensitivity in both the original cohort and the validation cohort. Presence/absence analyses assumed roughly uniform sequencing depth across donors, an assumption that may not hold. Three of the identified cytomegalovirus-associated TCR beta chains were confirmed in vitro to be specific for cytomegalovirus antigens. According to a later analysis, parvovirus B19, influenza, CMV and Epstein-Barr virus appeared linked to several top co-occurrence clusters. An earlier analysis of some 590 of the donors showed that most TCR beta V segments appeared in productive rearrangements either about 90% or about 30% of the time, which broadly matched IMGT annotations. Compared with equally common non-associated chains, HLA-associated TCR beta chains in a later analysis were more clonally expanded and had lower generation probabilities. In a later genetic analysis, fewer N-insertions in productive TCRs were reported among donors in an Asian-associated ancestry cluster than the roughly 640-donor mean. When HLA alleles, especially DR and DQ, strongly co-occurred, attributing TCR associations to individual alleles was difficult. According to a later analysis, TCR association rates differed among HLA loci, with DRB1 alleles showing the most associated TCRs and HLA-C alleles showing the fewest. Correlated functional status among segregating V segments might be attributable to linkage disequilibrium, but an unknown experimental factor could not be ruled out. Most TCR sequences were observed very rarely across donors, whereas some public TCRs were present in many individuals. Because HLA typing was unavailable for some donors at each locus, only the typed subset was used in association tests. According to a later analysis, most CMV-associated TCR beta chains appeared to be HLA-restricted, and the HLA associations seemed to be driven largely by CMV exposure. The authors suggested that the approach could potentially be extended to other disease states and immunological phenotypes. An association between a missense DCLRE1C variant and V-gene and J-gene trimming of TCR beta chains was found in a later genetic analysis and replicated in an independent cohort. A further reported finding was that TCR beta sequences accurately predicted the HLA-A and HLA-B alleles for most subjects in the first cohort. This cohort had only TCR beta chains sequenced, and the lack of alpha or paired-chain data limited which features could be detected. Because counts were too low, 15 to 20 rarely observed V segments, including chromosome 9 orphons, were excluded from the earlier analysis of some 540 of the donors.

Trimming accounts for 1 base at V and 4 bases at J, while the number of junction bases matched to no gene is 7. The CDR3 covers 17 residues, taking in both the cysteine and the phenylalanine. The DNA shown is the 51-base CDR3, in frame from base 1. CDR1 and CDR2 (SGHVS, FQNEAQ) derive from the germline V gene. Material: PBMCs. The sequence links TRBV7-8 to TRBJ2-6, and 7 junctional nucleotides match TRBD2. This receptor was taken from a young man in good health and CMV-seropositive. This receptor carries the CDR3 CASSLGAGLYGANVLTF. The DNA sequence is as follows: TGTGCCAGCAGCTTAGGAGCGGGATTATACGGGGCCAACGTCCTGACTTTC. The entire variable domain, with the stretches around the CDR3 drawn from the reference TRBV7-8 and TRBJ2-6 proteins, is GAGVSQSPRYKVAKRGQDVALRCDPISGHVSLFWYQQALGQGPEFLTYFQNEAQLDKSGLPSDRFFAERPEGSVSTLKIQRTQQEDSAVYLCASSLGAGLYGANVLTFGAGSRLTVL.